The 31 T cell receptor beta chains listed next were all sequenced from one sample in a study of radiation and T cells in renal cell carcinoma. Here immunoSEQ multiplex PCR was the method, and the copy in TCRdb shows in-frame clones only, minus some. Seen here are around 180,000 clones, around 90% observed once, and the top ten hold roughly 12%. Time point defined: blood 4 weeks post-SBRT, at nephrectomy. Treatment reported: 15 Gy SBRT to primary tumor, nephrectomy 4 weeks later. Sequencing used blood, obtained from a patient whose treatment included radiotherapy and nephrectomy. Receptors were obtained from a woman aged 45-60 years with renal cell carcinoma.

The genes are TRBV2 and TRBJ1-4; D is uncertain. This CDR3 has 14 amino acids. V was trimmed by 1 base and J by 1 base, leaving 4 bases between them. Germline CDR1 is SNHLY and CDR2 is FYNNEI. In DNA form, the CDR3 reads TGTGCCAGCAGTGAAGTTGGAACTAATGAAAAACTGTTTTTT. This sequence encodes CASSEVGTNEKLFF.

Turning to this clone: Different DNA sequences within this sample yield the same CDR3. The genes are TRBV6-1 and TRBJ1-1; D not resolved. The length of the CDR3 is 13 residues. Germline assignment: CDR1 MNHNS and CDR2 SASEGT. The ends were cut back, 4 bases at V and 2 bases at J, with 8 bases in the middle. The CDR3 region is CASSGTPNTEAFF. CDR3 DNA sequence: TGTGCCAGCAGTGGGACTCCTAACACTGAAGCTTTCTTT.

About this clone itself: The junction and the germline gene differ at one end; a read error may be behind it. V and J are TRBV7-7 and TRBJ1-4, with D uncertain. From germline, CDR1 is SSHAT and CDR2 FNYEAQ (reference sequence). CDR3 length equals 15 residues. This CDR3 reads CASSLGQDFNEKLFF. In DNA form, the CDR3 reads TGTGCTAGCAGCTTAGGGCAGGACTTTAATGAAAAACTGTTTTTT.

This rearrangement joins TRBV4-1 to TRBJ2-7; a possible D gene is TRBD2 (6 bases). CDR3 length equals 18 residues. Germline values: CDR1 MGHRA, CDR2 YSYEKL. V was shortened by 0 bases and J by 4 bases, with 22 bases between the two germline ends. The CDR3 DNA is TGCGCCAGCAGCCAAGAAATCAAAGGTCCCTCGGGGGTATACGAGCAGTACTTC. Protein product: CASSQEIKGPSGVYEQYF.

The rearrangement joins TRBV4-1 to TRBJ2-1, with 10 bases that match TRBD2. The length of the CDR3 is 19 residues. The germline V gene encodes CDR1 MGHRA and CDR2 YSYEKL. The V and J ends lost 1 base and 0 bases, in that order; junction bases with no gene match: 9. The CDR3 sequence is CASSQALSGGISSYNEQFF. Written as DNA, the CDR3 is TGCGCCAGCAGCCAAGCTCTTAGCGGGGGGATCAGCTCCTACAATGAGCAGTTCTTC.

The table lists this clone with a few counts. This chain connects TRBV15 to TRBJ1-5; D is perhaps TRBD1 (5 bases). This CDR3 spans 16 amino acids. The germline V and J ends were trimmed by 1 base and 1 base, with 11 bases remaining between them. Germline-derived CDR1 and CDR2 are LNHNV and YYDKDF (reference sequence). The CDR3: CATSRGRRQSNQPQHF. As DNA, the CDR3 is TGTGCCACCAGCAGAGGAAGGAGACAGAGCAATCAGCCCCAGCATTTT.

The chain combines TRBV6-5 with TRBJ1-3; 9 bases map to TRBD1. Per germline, CDR1 MNHEY and CDR2 SVGAGI. V was clipped by 6 bases and J by 3 bases; unmatched bases: 6. The CDR3 is 15 residues long. The DNA of the CDR3 is TGTGCCAGCAGACCTGACAGGGGGTTTGGAAACACCATATATTTT. This codes for CASRPDRGFGNTIYF.

The V and J genes are TRBV28 and TRBJ1-2; D perhaps matches TRBD1 (5 bases). CDR3 length: 13 amino acids. From germline, CDR1 is MDHEN and CDR2 SYDVKM. V was shortened by 3 bases and J by 4 bases, with 9 bases between the two germline ends. The CDR3 loop reads CASSFGQGYGYTF. For the CDR3, the DNA is TGTGCCAGCAGTTTTGGGCAGGGCTATGGCTACACCTTC.

The CDR3: CSVERQQNTEAFF. The CDR3 coding sequence is TGCAGCGTTGAACGACAACAGAACACTGAAGCTTTCTTT. The V call is TRBV29-1, the J call TRBJ1-1; D is unclear. The ends were cut back, 2 bases at V and 1 base at J, with 8 bases in the middle. The CDR3 consists of 13 residues. Germline CDR1 is SQVTM and CDR2 is ANQGSEA.

The J gene is TRBJ2-5, the V gene TRBV7-2; D possibly corresponds to TRBD2 (6 bases). The CDR3 extends over 14 amino acids. V was cut by 4 bases and J by 5 bases, with 14 bases left in between. The germline V gene encodes CDR1 SGHTA and CDR2 FQGNSA. The CDR3 DNA reads as TGTGCCAGCAGCTCGGACTACTCAGGGGAGACCCAGTACTTC. Translating gives CASSSDYSGETQYF.

V and J are TRBV6-1 and TRBJ2-2; no clear D gene. V lost 3 bases to trimming and J lost 12 bases, with 8 bases between them. The CDR3 is made up of 11 amino acids. The V gene's germline CDR1 is MNHNS and CDR2 SASEGT. In nucleotides, the CDR3 is TGTGCCAGCAGTGAGGTGGGGAAGCTGTTTTTT. Translated, it gives CASSEVGKLFF.

This clone appeared a single time. J is TRBJ1-2 and V is TRBV5-6; D perhaps matches TRBD1 (6 bases). The CDR3 spans 12 residues. V shed 2 bases and J shed 8 bases, with 10 bases lying between them. Germline CDR1 is SGHDT and CDR2 is YYEEEE. CDR3 amino acids: CASSLGQGGYTF. The CDR3 nucleotides are TGTGCCAGCAGCTTAGGGCAGGGGGGCTACACCTTC.

The V call is TRBV7-2, the J call TRBJ2-7; D not certain. V was pared by 5 bases and J by 7 bases, with 12 bases between. The CDR3 extends over 12 amino acids. The V gene's germline CDR1 is SGHTA and CDR2 FQGNSA. This CDR3 reads CASSLTTVEQYF. DNA of the CDR3: TGTGCCAGCAGCCTTACCACCGTGGAGCAGTACTTC.

V is TRBV11-2 and J is TRBJ2-1; D possibly matches TRBD1 or TRBD2 (5 bases each). Trimming took off 3 bases at V and 10 bases at J, with 10 bases between the two ends. Germline CDR1 SGHAT, CDR2 FQNNGV. This CDR3 comprises 12 residues. Here the CDR3 DNA reads TGTGCCAGCAGCTTGGGGACCGGGGAGCAGTTCTTC. Its protein product is CASSLGTGEQFF.

This clone was seen just once. The chain links TRBV19 to TRBJ1-1; D is unclear. Germline V lookup: CDR1 LNHDA, CDR2 SQIVND (reference sequence). The CDR3 runs 15 residues. Deletions cut 5 bases from V and 1 base from J, with 14 bases between. CDR3 amino acids: CASSAYSSPNTEAFF. The DNA of the CDR3 is TGTGCCAGTAGTGCATATAGTTCCCCGAACACTGAAGCTTTCTTT.

The rearrangement uses TRBV7-2 and TRBJ1-4; possibly TRBD1 for D (5 bases). Per the germline V gene, CDR1 is SGHTA and CDR2 is FQGNSA. The length of the CDR3 is 14 residues. V was cut by 6 bases and J by 7 bases, with 15 bases left in between. Here the CDR3 DNA reads TGTGCCAGCAGGACGGGACTCTCAGGTGAAAAACTGTTTTTT. The encoded protein is CASRTGLSGEKLFF.

The gene calls are TRBV9 and TRBJ2-5; TRBD2 agrees at 15 bases. Germline V CDR1 and CDR2: SGDLS, YYNGEE. The CDR3 sequence is 15 residues long. Trimming removed 4 bases from V and 4 bases from J; junction bases left unmatched: 2. The CDR3 bases are TGTGCCAGCAGCCCGGGACTAGCGGGGGGAGAGACCCAGTACTTC. Translated, it gives CASSPGLAGGETQYF.

The rearrangement links TRBV29-1 to TRBJ1-2; D unclear. The V gene's germline CDR1 is SQVTM and CDR2 ANQGSEA. There are 12 residues in the CDR3. Trimming removed 4 bases from V and 1 base from J, with 7 bases in between. The DNA for the CDR3 is TGCAGCGTTGTAGAGGGTAACTATGGCTACACCTTC. It yields the protein CSVVEGNYGYTF.

This clone appeared a few times. The chain combines TRBV7-2 with TRBJ1-2; D perhaps matches TRBD1 (5 bases). Trimming removed 5 bases from V and 7 bases from J, with 20 bases in between. CDR3 length equals 15 residues. In germline, CDR1 is SGHTA, CDR2 FQGNSA. The CDR3 sequence: CASSLGVGQSGGYTF. The CDR3 DNA reads as TGTGCCAGCAGCCTAGGGGTGGGGCAGTCTGGTGGCTACACCTTC.

This clone came up a few times. V and J are TRBV5-4 and TRBJ2-7; D remains ambiguous. V gave up 0 bases and J gave up 3 bases, with 1 base separating them. This CDR3 comprises 11 residues. CDR1 SGHNT and CDR2 YYREEE come from the germline V gene (reference sequence). CDR3 residues: CASSLDYEQYF. The DNA for the CDR3 is TGTGCCAGCAGCTTGGACTACGAGCAGTACTTC.

V is TRBV19 and J is TRBJ2-3; D is perhaps TRBD2 (6 bases). CDR3 length equals 16 residues. V was shortened by 6 bases and J by 4 bases, with 20 bases between the two germline ends. The germline CDR1 and CDR2 sequences are LNHDA and SQIVND (reference sequence). The CDR3 sequence is CASRPGGPPMSDTQYF. As DNA, the CDR3 is TGTGCCAGTAGACCCGGGGGACCTCCTATGTCAGATACGCAGTATTTT.

The chain uses TRBV2 and TRBJ1-5; D not certain. CDR3 length equals 16 residues. Germline V gives CDR1 SNHLY, CDR2 FYNNEI. V lost 5 bases and J lost 1, with 15 bases in between. The CDR3 protein is CASSRTVGLSNQPQHF. CDR3 DNA: TGTGCCAGCAGTCGGACGGTTGGGTTGAGCAATCAGCCCCAGCATTTT.

This clone was seen only a few times. V gene TRBV7-3 combines with J gene TRBJ2-2; possibly TRBD1 or TRBD2 for D (5 bases each). Trimming cost V 6 bases and J 1 base, with 12 bases left between them. The CDR3 covers 15 residues. Germline CDR1 and CDR2: SGHTA and FQGTGA. In DNA, the CDR3 is TGTGCCAGCAGTGACGGGACGGTGAACACCGGGGAGCTGTTTTTT. It specifies CASSDGTVNTGELFF.

This rearrangement joins TRBV7-2 to TRBJ1-5; TRBD1 might be the D (6 bases). V shed 5 bases and J shed 3 bases, with 14 bases lying between them. Germline V gene lookup returns CDR1 SGHTA and CDR2 FQGNSA. The CDR3 has 15 residues. The CDR3 bases are TGTGCCAGCAGCCCAACCCCAGGGGACAATCAGCCCCAGCATTTT. Protein: CASSPTPGDNQPQHF. Combining the CDR3 with reference TRBV7-2 and TRBJ1-5 gives the whole variable domain GAGVSQSPSNKVTEKGKDVELRCDPISGHTALYWYRQSLGQGLEFLIYFQGNSAPDKSGLPSDRFSAERTGGSVSTLTIQRTQQEDSAVYLCASSPTPGDNQPQHFGDGTRLSIL.

The chain combines TRBV30 with TRBJ2-7, with D possibly called TRBD1 or TRBD2 (5 bases each). CDR1 and CDR2 (germline): GTSNPN, SVGIG (reference sequence). This CDR3 is built from 12 residues. V dropped 5 bases and J dropped 6 bases, with 14 bases sitting between them. CDR3 region: CAWSRAGPEQYF. The DNA of the CDR3 is TGTGCCTGGTCGAGGGCAGGGCCCGAGCAGTACTTC. The full variable domain, in which reference TRBV30 and TRBJ2-7 provide the parts outside the CDR3, is SQTIHQWPATLVQPVGSPLSLECTVEGTSNPNLYWYRQAAGRGLQLLFYSVGIGQISSEVPQNLSASRPQDRQFILSSKKLLLSDSGFYLCAWSRAGPEQYFGPGTRLTVT.

The chain employs TRBV15 and TRBJ2-3; TRBD2 matches 9 bases. This CDR3 spans 16 amino acids. Trimming at V came to 3 bases and at J to 5 bases, leaving 9 bases not matched to a gene. Germline CDR1 LNHNV, CDR2 YYDKDF (reference sequence). The CDR3 here is CATSSPKRGVQDTQYF. CDR3 bases: TGTGCCACCAGCAGTCCCAAGCGGGGGGTTCAAGATACGCAGTATTTT. Complete variable domain (other parts from reference TRBV15 and TRBJ2-3): DAMVIQNPRYQVTQFGKPVTLSCSQTLNHNVMYWYQQKSSQAPKLLFHYYDKDFNNEADTPDNFQSRRPNTSFCFLDIRSPGLGDTAMYLCATSSPKRGVQDTQYFGPGTRLTVL.

V usage is TRBV5-1 and J usage is TRBJ1-1; tentative D call: TRBD1 (6 bases). Trimming removed 0 bases from V and 10 bases from J, with 10 bases in between. CDR1 and CDR2 from the germline V gene are SGHRS and YFSETQ. CDR3 length equals 12 residues. The CDR3 DNA reads as TGCGCCAGCAGCTTGGAGGGGGTGCCAGCTTTCTTT. It is translated as CASSLEGVPAFF.

The J gene is TRBJ1-1, the V gene TRBV27; D gene uncertain. The germline gives CDR1 MNHEY, CDR2 SMNVEV (reference sequence). The CDR3 runs 13 residues. The V gene lost 7 bases and the J gene lost 5 bases, with 14 bases spanning the gap. CDR3 residues: CASKSPLATEAFF. The CDR3 nucleotides are TGTGCCAGCAAAAGTCCCCTCGCTACTGAAGCTTTCTTT.

The chain uses TRBV9 and TRBJ2-5; D possibly corresponds to TRBD2 (5 bases). The CDR3 is 15 residues long. The germline gives CDR1 SGDLS, CDR2 YYNGEE. V was clipped by 3 bases and J by 4 bases, with 16 bases between them. CDR3 residues: CASSADLRAGETQYF. CDR3 DNA sequence: TGTGCCAGCAGCGCAGATCTTAGGGCGGGAGAGACCCAGTACTTC.

This clone was seen a handful of times. The CDR3: CASSERQGDTQYF. CDR3 coding DNA: TGTGCCAGCAGTGAGCGACAGGGAGATACGCAGTATTTT. The V and J genes are TRBV2 and TRBJ2-3; TRBD1 matches 7 bases. Germline trimming cut 3 bases from V and 5 bases from J; bases unmatched to any gene: 2. Germline CDR1 SNHLY, CDR2 FYNNEI. The CDR3 sequence is 13 residues long. Combining the CDR3 with reference TRBV2 and TRBJ2-3 gives the whole variable domain EPEVTQTPSHQVTQMGQEVILRCVPISNHLYFYWYRQILGQKVEFLVSFYNNEISEKSEIFDDQFSVERPDGSNFTLKIRSTKLEDSAMYFCASSERQGDTQYFGPGTRLTVL.

The chain links TRBV27 to TRBJ2-5, with TRBD2 as a possible D gene (5 bases). The CDR3 is 13 residues long. CDR1 is MNHEY and CDR2 is SMNVEV in the germline V gene (reference sequence). Trimming stripped 3 bases from V and 5 bases from J, with 10 bases between. The CDR3 sequence is CASSFEGGETQYF. The CDR3 DNA reads as TGTGCCAGCAGTTTTGAGGGTGGGGAGACCCAGTACTTC.